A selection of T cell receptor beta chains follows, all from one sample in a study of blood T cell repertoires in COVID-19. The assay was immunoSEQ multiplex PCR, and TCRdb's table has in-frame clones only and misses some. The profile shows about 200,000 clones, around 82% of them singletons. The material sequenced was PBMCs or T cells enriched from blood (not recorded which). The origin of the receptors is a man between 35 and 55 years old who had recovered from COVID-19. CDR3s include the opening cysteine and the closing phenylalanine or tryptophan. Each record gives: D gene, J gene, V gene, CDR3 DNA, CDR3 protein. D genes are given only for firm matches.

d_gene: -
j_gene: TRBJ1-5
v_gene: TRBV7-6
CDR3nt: TGTGCCAGCAGCTTATCGGTAGAGGGTTCGCGTCAGCCCCAGCATTTT
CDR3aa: CASSLSVEGSRQPQHF

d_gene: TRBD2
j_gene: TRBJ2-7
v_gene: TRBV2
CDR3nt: TGTGCCAGCAGTGTGGTCCTAGCGGGGGGCTACGAGCAGTACTTC
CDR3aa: CASSVVLAGGYEQYF

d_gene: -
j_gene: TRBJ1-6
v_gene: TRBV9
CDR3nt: TGTGCCAGCAGCGTAGGGGGGCAGAGTTCACCCCTCCACTTT
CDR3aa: CASSVGGQSSPLHF

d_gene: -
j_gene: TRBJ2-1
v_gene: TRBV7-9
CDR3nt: TGTGCCAGCAGGCCCCTGGAGATTTTGAACGCTGAGCAGTTCTTC
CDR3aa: CASRPLEILNAEQFF

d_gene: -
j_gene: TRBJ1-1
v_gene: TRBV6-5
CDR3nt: TGTGCCAGCAGTTACTCGGAAGTGGGAGCGAACACTGAAGCTTTCTTT
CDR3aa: CASSYSEVGANTEAFF

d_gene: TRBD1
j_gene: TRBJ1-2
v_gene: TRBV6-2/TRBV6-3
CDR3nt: TGTGCCAGCAGTTATGGGACAGGGCGACGTGGCTACACCTTC
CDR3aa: CASSYGTGRRGYTF

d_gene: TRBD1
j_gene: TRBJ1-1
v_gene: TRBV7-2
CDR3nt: TGTGCCAGCAGCCTGACGGGACAGGGGAACACTGAAGCTTTCTTT
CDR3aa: CASSLTGQGNTEAFF

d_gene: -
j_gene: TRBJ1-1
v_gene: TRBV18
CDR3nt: TGTGCCAGCTCGCCGGCTCAAACGGGCCAGGGCACTGAAGCTTTCTTT
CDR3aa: CASSPAQTGQGTEAFF

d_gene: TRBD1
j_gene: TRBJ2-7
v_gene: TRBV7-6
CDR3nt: TGTGCCAGCAGCTTAACCCCAGGGGGCCGTAACGAGCAGTACTTC
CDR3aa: CASSLTPGGRNEQYF

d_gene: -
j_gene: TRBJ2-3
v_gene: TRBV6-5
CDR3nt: TGTGCCAGCAGTTACAAGGTAGCGTTAGGCACAGATACGCAGTATTTT
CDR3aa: CASSYKVALGTDTQYF

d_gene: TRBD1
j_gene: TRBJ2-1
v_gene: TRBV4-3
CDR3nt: TGCGCCAGCAGCCAAAATCTGGACAGGGGGCGGGACAATGAGCAGTTCTTC
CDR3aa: CASSQNLDRGRDNEQFF